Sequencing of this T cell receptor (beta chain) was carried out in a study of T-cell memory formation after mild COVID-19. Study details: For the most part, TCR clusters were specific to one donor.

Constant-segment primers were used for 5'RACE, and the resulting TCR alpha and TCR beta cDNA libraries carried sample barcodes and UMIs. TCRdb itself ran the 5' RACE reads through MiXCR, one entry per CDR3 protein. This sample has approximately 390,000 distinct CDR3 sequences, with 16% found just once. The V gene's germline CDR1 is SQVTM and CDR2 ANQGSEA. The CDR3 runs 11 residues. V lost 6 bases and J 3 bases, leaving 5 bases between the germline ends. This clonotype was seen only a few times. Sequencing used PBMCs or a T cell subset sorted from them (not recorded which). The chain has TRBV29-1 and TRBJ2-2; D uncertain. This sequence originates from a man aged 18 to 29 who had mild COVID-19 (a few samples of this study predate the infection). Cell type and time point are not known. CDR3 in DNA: TGCAGCGTCCGGTACACCGGGGAGCTGTTTTTT. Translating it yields CSVRYTGELFF.